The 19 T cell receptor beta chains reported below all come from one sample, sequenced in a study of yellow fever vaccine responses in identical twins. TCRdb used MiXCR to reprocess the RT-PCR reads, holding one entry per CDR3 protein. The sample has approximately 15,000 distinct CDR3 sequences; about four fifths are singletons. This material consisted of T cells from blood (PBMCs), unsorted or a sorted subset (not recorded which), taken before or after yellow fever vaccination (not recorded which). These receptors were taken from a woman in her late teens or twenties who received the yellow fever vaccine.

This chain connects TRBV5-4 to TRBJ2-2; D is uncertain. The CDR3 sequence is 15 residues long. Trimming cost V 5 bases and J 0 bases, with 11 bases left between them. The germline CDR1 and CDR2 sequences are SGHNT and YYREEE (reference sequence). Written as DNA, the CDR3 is TGTGCCAGCAGACTTGACACGGCGAACACCGGGGAGCTGTTTTTT. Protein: CASRLDTANTGELFF.

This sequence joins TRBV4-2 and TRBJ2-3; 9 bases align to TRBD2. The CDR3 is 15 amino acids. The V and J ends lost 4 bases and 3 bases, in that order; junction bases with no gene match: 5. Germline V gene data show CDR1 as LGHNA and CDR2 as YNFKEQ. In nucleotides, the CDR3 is TGTGCCAGCAGCCGTAGCGGGAGAGAAACAGATACGCAGTATTTT. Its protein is CASSRSGRETDTQYF.

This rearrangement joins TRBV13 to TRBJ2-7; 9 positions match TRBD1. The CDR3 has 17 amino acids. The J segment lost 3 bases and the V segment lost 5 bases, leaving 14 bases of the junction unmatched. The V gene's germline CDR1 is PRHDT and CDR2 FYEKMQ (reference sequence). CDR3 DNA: TGTGCCAGCAGCGAAGGGGGACAGGGAGTTGGGATCTACGAGCAGTACTTC. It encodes CASSEGGQGVGIYEQYF. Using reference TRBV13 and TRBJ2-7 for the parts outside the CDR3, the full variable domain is AAGVIQSPRHLIKEKRETATLKCYPIPRHDTVYWYQQGPGQDPQFLISFYEKMQSDKGSIPDRFSAQQFSDYHSELNMSSLELGDSALYFCASSEGGQGVGIYEQYFGPGTRLTVT.

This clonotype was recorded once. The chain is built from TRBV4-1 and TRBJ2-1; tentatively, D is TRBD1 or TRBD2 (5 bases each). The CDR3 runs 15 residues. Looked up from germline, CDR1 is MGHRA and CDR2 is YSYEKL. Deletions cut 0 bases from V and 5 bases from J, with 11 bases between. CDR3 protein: CASSQETGANNEQFF. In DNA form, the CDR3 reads TGCGCCAGCAGCCAAGAGACCGGGGCAAACAATGAGCAGTTCTTC.

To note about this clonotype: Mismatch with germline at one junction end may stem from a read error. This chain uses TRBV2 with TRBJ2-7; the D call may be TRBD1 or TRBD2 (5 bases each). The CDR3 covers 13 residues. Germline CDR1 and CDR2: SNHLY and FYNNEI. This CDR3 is CASSEAGSNDSAF. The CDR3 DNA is TGTGCCAGCAGTGAAGCGGGGAGTAACGACAGCGCCTTC.

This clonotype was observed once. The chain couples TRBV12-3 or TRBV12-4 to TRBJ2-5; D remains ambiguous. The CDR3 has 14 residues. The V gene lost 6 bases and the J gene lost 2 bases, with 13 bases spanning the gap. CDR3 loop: CASSQVPVQETQYF. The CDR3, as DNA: TGTGCCAGCAGCCAGGTCCCGGTACAAGAGACCCAGTACTTC.

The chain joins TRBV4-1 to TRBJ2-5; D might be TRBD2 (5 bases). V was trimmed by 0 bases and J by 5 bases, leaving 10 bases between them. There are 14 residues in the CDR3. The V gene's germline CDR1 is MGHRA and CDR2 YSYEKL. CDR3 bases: TGCGCCAGCAGCCAAGATAGCGTGGGGGAGACCCAGTACTTC. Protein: CASSQDSVGETQYF.

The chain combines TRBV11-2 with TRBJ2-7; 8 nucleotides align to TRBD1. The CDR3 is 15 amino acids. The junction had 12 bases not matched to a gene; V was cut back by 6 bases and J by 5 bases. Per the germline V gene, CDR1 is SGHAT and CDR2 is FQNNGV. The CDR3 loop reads CASSPMRQGAHEQYF. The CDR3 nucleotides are TGTGCCAGCAGTCCCATGCGGCAGGGGGCCCACGAGCAGTACTTC.

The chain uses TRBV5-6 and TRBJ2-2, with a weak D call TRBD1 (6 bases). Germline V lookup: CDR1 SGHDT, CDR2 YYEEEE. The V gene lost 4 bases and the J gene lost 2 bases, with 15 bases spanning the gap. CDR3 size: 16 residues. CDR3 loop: CASSSYRVLNTGELFF. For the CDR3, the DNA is TGTGCCAGCAGCAGCTACAGGGTCCTCAACACCGGGGAGCTGTTTTTT.

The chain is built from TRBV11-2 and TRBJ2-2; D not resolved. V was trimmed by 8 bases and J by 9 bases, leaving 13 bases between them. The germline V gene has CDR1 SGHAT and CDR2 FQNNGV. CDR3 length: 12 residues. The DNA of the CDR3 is TGTGCCAGCGGATCCCTTGGAAGGGAGCTGTTTTTT. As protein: CASGSLGRELFF.

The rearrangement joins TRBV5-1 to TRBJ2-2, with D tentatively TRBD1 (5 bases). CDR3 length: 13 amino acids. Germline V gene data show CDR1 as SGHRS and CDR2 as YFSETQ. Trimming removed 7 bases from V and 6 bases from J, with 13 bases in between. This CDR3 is CASVPPGSGELFF. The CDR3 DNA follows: TGCGCCAGCGTGCCACCAGGGTCCGGGGAGCTGTTTTTT.

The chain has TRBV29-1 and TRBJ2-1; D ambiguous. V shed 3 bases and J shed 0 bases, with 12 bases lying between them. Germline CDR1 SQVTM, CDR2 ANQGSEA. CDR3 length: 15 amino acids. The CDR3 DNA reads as TGCAGCGTTGATACCCCAGGATACTCCTACAATGAGCAGTTCTTC. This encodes CSVDTPGYSYNEQFF.

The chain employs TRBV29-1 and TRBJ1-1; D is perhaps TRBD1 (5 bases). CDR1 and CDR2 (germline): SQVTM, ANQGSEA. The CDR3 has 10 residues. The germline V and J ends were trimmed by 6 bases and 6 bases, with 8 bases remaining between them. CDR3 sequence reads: CSVDRSEAFF. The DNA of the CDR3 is TGCAGCGTCGACAGATCTGAAGCTTTCTTT. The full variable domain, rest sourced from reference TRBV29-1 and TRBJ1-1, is SAVISQKPSRDICQRGTSLTIQCQVDSQVTMMFWYRQQPGQSLTLIATANQGSEATYESGFVIDKFPISRPNLTFSTLTVSNMSPEDSSIYLCSVDRSEAFFGQGTRLTVV.

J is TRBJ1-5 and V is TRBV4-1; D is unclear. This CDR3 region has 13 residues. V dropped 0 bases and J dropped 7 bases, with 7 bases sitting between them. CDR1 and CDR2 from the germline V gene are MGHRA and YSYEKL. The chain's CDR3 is CASSQEFNQPQHF. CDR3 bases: TGCGCCAGCAGCCAAGAGTTCAACCAGCCCCAGCATTTT.

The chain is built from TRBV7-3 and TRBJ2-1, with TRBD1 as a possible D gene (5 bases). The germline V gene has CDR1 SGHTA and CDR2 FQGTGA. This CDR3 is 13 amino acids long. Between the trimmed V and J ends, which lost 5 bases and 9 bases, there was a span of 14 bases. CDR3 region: CASSPQIGAEQFF. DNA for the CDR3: TGTGCCAGCAGCCCTCAAATTGGGGCTGAGCAGTTCTTC.

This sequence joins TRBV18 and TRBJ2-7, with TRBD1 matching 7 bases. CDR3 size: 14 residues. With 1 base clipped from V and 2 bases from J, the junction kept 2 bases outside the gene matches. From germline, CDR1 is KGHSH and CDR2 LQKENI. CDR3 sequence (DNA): TGTGCCAGCTCACCACAAACAGGGGCCTACGAGCAGTACTTC. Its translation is CASSPQTGAYEQYF. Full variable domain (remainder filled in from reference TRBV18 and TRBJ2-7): NAGVMQNPRHLVRRRGQEARLRCSPMKGHSHVYWYRQLPEEGLKFMVYLQKENIIDESGMPKERFSAEFPKEGPSILRIQQVVRGDSAAYFCASSPQTGAYEQYFGPGTRLTVT.

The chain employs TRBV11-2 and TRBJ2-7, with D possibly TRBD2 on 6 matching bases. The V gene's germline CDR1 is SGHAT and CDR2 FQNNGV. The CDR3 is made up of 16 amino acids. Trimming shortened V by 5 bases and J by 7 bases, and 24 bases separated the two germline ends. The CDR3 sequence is CASSLGGSSQLREQYF. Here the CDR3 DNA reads TGTGCCAGCAGCCTAGGAGGGAGCAGCCAATTGCGGGAGCAGTACTTC.

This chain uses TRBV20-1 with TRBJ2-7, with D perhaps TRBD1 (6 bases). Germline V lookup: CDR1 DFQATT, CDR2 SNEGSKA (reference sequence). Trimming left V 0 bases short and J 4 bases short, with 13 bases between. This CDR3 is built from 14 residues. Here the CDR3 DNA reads TGCAGTGCTAGAGATTTGGACAGAGGTTACGAGCAGTACTTC. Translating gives CSARDLDRGYEQYF.

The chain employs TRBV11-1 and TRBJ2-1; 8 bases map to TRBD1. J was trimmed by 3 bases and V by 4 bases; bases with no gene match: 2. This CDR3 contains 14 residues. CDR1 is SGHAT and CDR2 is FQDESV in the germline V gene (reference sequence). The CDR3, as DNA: TGTGCCAGCAGCTCCGGGACAGGCTACAATGAGCAGTTCTTC. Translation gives CASSSGTGYNEQFF.